Shown below are 21 T cell receptor beta chains from a single sample sequenced in a study of blood T cell repertoires in COVID-19. Method: immunoSEQ multiplex PCR; TCRdb's copy keeps in-frame clones and lacks some. The sample holds some 260,000 clones; about four fifths are singletons and the top ten take 3.1%. The sample was peripheral blood. Receptors were obtained from a young woman with acute or convalescent COVID-19.

This chain links TRBV7-9 with TRBJ2-6; 7 nucleotides agree with TRBD2. Trimming removed 5 bases from V and 2 bases from J; junction bases left unmatched: 3. Looked up from germline, CDR1 is SEHNR and CDR2 is FQNEAQ (reference sequence). The CDR3 length is 15 residues. DNA for the CDR3: TGTGCCAGCAGCCCCCGGGGGGCTGGGGCCAACGTCCTGACTTTC. Translating gives CASSPRGAGANVLTF.

The chain uses TRBV7-3 and TRBJ2-4, with TRBD1 as a possible D gene (5 bases). The length of the CDR3 is 13 residues. Per germline, CDR1 SGHTA and CDR2 FQGTGA. Deletions cut 5 bases from V and 8 bases from J, with 13 bases between. CDR3 region: CASSLSRVDIQYF. CDR3 DNA: TGTGCCAGCAGCCTCTCCAGGGTGGACATTCAGTACTTC. The entire variable domain, with the rest obtained from reference TRBV7-3 and TRBJ2-4, is as follows: GAGVSQTPSNKVTEKGKYVELRCDPISGHTALYWYRQSLGQGPEFLIYFQGTGAADDSGLPNDRFFAVRPEGSVSTLKIQRTERGDSAVYLCASSLSRVDIQYFGAGTRLSVL.

The chain links TRBV4-3 to TRBJ2-5; 10 bases are shared with TRBD1. Germline assignment: CDR1 LGHNA and CDR2 YSLEER. The CDR3 is 15 amino acids. V gave up 2 bases and J gave up 1 base; unmatched junction bases: 1. CDR3 bases: TGCGCCAGCAGCCAACGGGACAGGGGCCAAGAGACCCAGTACTTC. This translates into CASSQRDRGQETQYF.

The chain carries TRBV5-6 and TRBJ1-5; D is undetermined. Germline CDR1 and CDR2: SGHDT and YYEEEE. The CDR3 loop spans 16 amino acids. The V and J ends lost 0 bases and 0 bases respectively, with 10 bases between them. For the CDR3, the DNA is TGTGCCAGCAGCTTGGAAGGCGGTTATAGCAATCAGCCCCAGCATTTT. Translating gives CASSLEGGYSNQPQHF.

This chain joins TRBV19 and TRBJ1-6; 9 bases agree with TRBD1. Germline loops: CDR1 LNHDA, CDR2 SQIVND (reference sequence). This CDR3 is built from 16 residues. Trimming at V came to 6 bases and at J to 5 bases, leaving 8 bases not matched to a gene. This CDR3 is CASRRTGEGDNSPLHF. The CDR3 DNA reads TGTGCCAGTAGGCGGACAGGGGAAGGGGATAATTCACCCCTCCACTTT.

The V and J genes are TRBV10-1 and TRBJ2-2; 7 bases align to TRBD1. The V and J ends lost 5 bases and 4 bases, in that order; junction bases with no gene match: 7. Germline assignment: CDR1 WNHNN and CDR2 SYGVQD (reference sequence). The CDR3 is 15 amino acids. The DNA of the CDR3 is TGCGCCAGCAGTCCCGGGACAGCTGTCACCGGGGAGCTGTTTTTT. Encoded protein: CASSPGTAVTGELFF.

The chain carries TRBV4-3 and TRBJ1-3; no firm D call. The V end lost 0 bases, the J end lost 3 bases, and 12 bases lay between the germline ends. Germline assignment: CDR1 LGHNA and CDR2 YSLEER. This CDR3 is 16 amino acids long. This CDR3 is CASSQDRGEIGNTIYF. CDR3 coding DNA: TGCGCCAGCAGCCAAGATCGGGGAGAAATTGGAAACACCATATATTTT.

J is TRBJ2-2 and V is TRBV30; the match to TRBD2 covers 7 bases. V was pared by 4 bases and J by 6 bases, with 8 bases of the junction left unmatched. CDR1 and CDR2 (germline): GTSNPN, SVGIG (reference sequence). CDR3 size: 14 residues. Here the CDR3 DNA reads TGTGCCTGGACCGGGCGGGAGCCTCCCGGGGAGCTGTTTTTT. Translating gives CAWTGREPPGELFF.

The gene calls are TRBV7-9 and TRBJ2-5; 12 nucleotides match TRBD2. With 1 base clipped from V and 5 bases from J, the junction kept 14 bases outside the gene matches. This CDR3 comprises 19 residues. Per the germline V gene, CDR1 is SEHNR and CDR2 is FQNEAQ (reference sequence). The CDR3 sequence: CASSLVVTSGSRLQETQYF. The CDR3 DNA sequence: TGTGCCAGCAGCTTAGTCGTGACTAGCGGGAGCCGACTTCAGGAGACCCAGTACTTC.

This clone occurred a few times. The CDR3 spells CASSTRTGSGNTIYF. The CDR3 coding sequence is TGTGCCAGTAGTACCCGGACAGGCTCTGGAAACACCATATATTTT. The rearrangement links TRBV19 to TRBJ1-3; TRBD1 matches at 7 bases. The CDR3 totals 15 residues. The ends lost 4 bases at V and 0 bases at J; junction bases unmatched: 3. The V gene's germline CDR1 is LNHDA and CDR2 SQIVND (reference sequence).

V and J are TRBV6-5 and TRBJ1-2; D not resolved. Germline loops: CDR1 MNHEY, CDR2 SVGAGI. The CDR3 sequence is 15 residues long. Trimming left V 0 bases short and J 4 bases short, with 12 bases between. The CDR3 spells CASSYSVTSAYGYTF. CDR3 in DNA: TGTGCCAGCAGTTACTCGGTGACGAGCGCCTATGGCTACACCTTC.

This clone was observed a handful of times. The chain combines TRBV28 with TRBJ2-2; 7 bases agree with TRBD1. Unmatched junction bases numbered 15, after V lost 5 bases and J lost 6 bases. The CDR3 contains 17 residues. Germline CDR1 reads MDHEN; CDR2 reads SYDVKM. CDR3 nucleotide sequence: TGTGCCAGCAGTCCCTATCAGGACAGGATAGCTCCCGGGGAGCTGTTTTTT. Amino acids: CASSPYQDRIAPGELFF.

A single count supports this clone. Sequence at one end of the junction differs from germline and may be a read error. The V gene is TRBV3-1 (or the pseudogene TRBV3-2), the J gene TRBJ1-2, with 10 bases matching TRBD1. Germline CDR1 LGHDT, CDR2 YNNKEL (reference sequence). The CDR3 covers 13 residues. CDR3 residues: CASSQVHRTGGDF. The CDR3 region has the DNA TGTGCCAGCAGCCAAGTTCACCGGACAGGGGGAGACTTC.

The chain carries TRBV18 and TRBJ1-5; 7 nucleotides line up with TRBD1. The V and J ends lost 3 bases and 2 bases, in that order; junction bases with no gene match: 10. Per the germline V gene, CDR1 is KGHSH and CDR2 is LQKENI. There are 17 residues in the CDR3. Written as DNA, the CDR3 is TGTGCCAGCTCACCGGGAACAGGGGATTGGGGCAATCAGCCCCAGCATTTT. Translation gives CASSPGTGDWGNQPQHF.

V and J are TRBV28 and TRBJ2-7; no definite D call. Trimming took 6 bases from V and 7 from J, leaving 13 bases between them. Germline V gives CDR1 MDHEN, CDR2 SYDVKM. This CDR3 contains 12 residues. CDR3 in DNA: TGTGCCAGCAGCTTCCCGGGTTGGGAGCAGTACTTC. This codes for CASSFPGWEQYF. The whole variable domain, filled in from reference TRBV28 and TRBJ2-7, reads DVKVTQSSRYLVKRTGEKVFLECVQDMDHENMFWYRQDPGLGLRLIYFSYDVKMKEKGDIPEGYSVSREKKERFSLILESASTNQTSMYLCASSFPGWEQYFGPGTRLTVT.

The chain carries TRBV6-6 and TRBJ2-1; 10 nucleotides match TRBD2. There are 15 residues in the CDR3. Trimming took 6 bases from V and 6 from J; bases not matched to a gene: 8. In germline, CDR1 is MNHNY, CDR2 SVGAGI (reference sequence). This CDR3 is CASRLRTSGSNEQFF. CDR3 sequence (DNA): TGTGCCAGCAGACTGAGGACTAGCGGTTCCAATGAGCAGTTCTTC.

This clone was picked up one time. This chain connects TRBV20-1 to TRBJ2-7, with 11 bases lining up with TRBD2. This CDR3 is 16 amino acids long. CDR1 and CDR2 from the germline V gene are DFQATT and SNEGSKA (reference sequence). J was trimmed by 3 bases and V by 3 bases; bases with no gene match: 10. In DNA, the CDR3 is TGCAGTGCTAGTTCTGGGTCGACTAGCGGGATCTACGAGCAGTACTTC. Protein sequence: CSASSGSTSGIYEQYF.

The V gene is TRBV6-2 or TRBV6-3, the J gene TRBJ1-4, with 10 bases fitting TRBD1. The germline CDR1 and CDR2 sequences are MNHEY and SVGEGT. V shed 4 bases and J 8 bases; nucleotides not matched to a gene: 13. The CDR3 is made up of 17 amino acids. The DNA of the CDR3 is TGTGCCAGCAGTTCCGCCGGCTGGGACAGGGGAGGCGAAAAACTGTTTTTT. Translating gives CASSSAGWDRGGEKLFF.

This chain links TRBV6-5 with TRBJ2-7; possible D gene TRBD2, 5 bases. CDR1 and CDR2 from the germline V gene are MNHEY and SVGAGI. Trimming stripped 2 bases from V and 3 bases from J, with 11 bases between. This CDR3 has 14 residues. The CDR3 DNA follows: TGTGCCAGCAGTTACGGGAGCCCGGGCTACGAGCAGTACTTC. Amino acid sequence: CASSYGSPGYEQYF.

The V gene is TRBV4-1, the J gene TRBJ2-5; no reliable D call. Trimming took 1 base from V and 3 from J, leaving 6 bases between them. The CDR3 runs 13 residues. Germline V CDR1 and CDR2: MGHRA, YSYEKL. In DNA, the CDR3 is TGCGCCAGCAGCCAAGTCGAGGAAGAGACCCAGTACTTC. Protein product: CASSQVEEETQYF.

On this clone itself: Other DNA sequences in this sample translate to the same CDR3. The chain uses TRBV12-3 or TRBV12-4 and TRBJ1-1, with D possibly matching TRBD1 (5 bases). Trimming cost V 6 bases and J 1 base, with 9 bases left between them. CDR3 length: 13 amino acids. CDR3 nucleotides: TGTGCCAGCAGCTTGACAGCGAACACTGAAGCTTTCTTT. Amino acid sequence: CASSLTANTEAFF.